This is a list of T cell receptor beta chains from one sample in a study of blood T cell repertoires in COVID-19. TCRdb's copy holds only in-frame clones and misses some; the assay was immunoSEQ multiplex PCR. The data contain about 220,000 clones, 85% to 90% of them seen just once; the ten biggest clones take up around 3.2%. Sequenced sample: PBMCs or T cells enriched from blood (not recorded which). The source of these receptors is a woman younger than 35 in a cohort exposed to, infected with or recovered from COVID-19 (not recorded which). Both conserved end residues are part of each CDR3. The order of the fields is D gene, CDR3 length, clone size, V gene, J gene, CDR3 DNA, CDR3 protein. D genes are given only for firm matches. Clone size appears in some rows only: once, few, many, or a class for an expanded clone.

TRBD2	15	-	TRBV7-3	TRBJ2-2	TGTGCCAGCAGCTGGACTAGCGGGTTTACCGGGGAGCTGTTTTTT	CASSWTSGFTGELFF
TRBD1	15	-	TRBV7-2	TRBJ1-1	TGTGCCAGCAGGACTCCGACAGGGTCACGAGGTGAAGCTTTCTTT	CASRTPTGSRGEAFF
-	13	-	TRBV5-1	TRBJ2-5	TGCGCCAGCAGCACCGGAGGAGGGGAGACCCAGTACTTC	CASSTGGGETQYF
TRBD1	17	-	TRBV28	TRBJ1-5	TGTGCCAGCAGTTACACAGGGGGTGTTTATAGCAATCAGCCCCAGCATTTT	CASSYTGGVYSNQPQHF
-	13	-	TRBV5-4	TRBJ2-7	TGTGCCAGCAGCTTGGCCAGAACCTACGAGCAGTACTTC	CASSLARTYEQYF
-	13	-	TRBV2	TRBJ1-1	TGTGCCAGCAGAACCACAGGGAACACTGAAGCTTTCTTT	CASRTTGNTEAFF
TRBD2	16	-	TRBV5-1	TRBJ2-5	TGCGCCAGCAGCTTGGGGACTAGCGGGCCCCAAGAGACCCAGTACTTC	CASSLGTSGPQETQYF
-	13	-	TRBV9	TRBJ2-5	TGTGCCAGCAGCGTAGAAGCGAGTCAGACCCAGTACTTC	CASSVEASQTQYF
-	16	-	TRBV7-6	TRBJ1-2	TGTGCCAGCAGCCCTCTGCCGGCGAAGCTAGACTATGGCTACACCTTC	CASSPLPAKLDYGYTF
TRBD1	15	few	TRBV4-1	TRBJ1-5	TGCGCCAGCAGCCAAGATACCCAGGGGGCATTGCCCCAGCATTTT	CASSQDTQGALPQHF
TRBD2	17	-	TRBV7-6	TRBJ2-1	TGTGCCAGCAGCTTAGAGATAGCGGGAGCAGGAAACAATGAGCAGTTCTTC	CASSLEIAGAGNNEQFF
-	12	-	TRBV12-3/TRBV12-4	TRBJ2-1	TGTGCCAGCAGTTTAGCCGGGAATGAGCAGTTCTTC	CASSLAGNEQFF
TRBD2	16	-	TRBV7-8	TRBJ2-5	TGTGCCAGCAGCTTAGAGGCGGGGGGGGCCCCGCAGACCCAGTACTTC	CASSLEAGGAPQTQYF
-	16	-	TRBV2	TRBJ1-5	TGTGCCAGCAGGACCTTTGGGCAGGGAAGCAATCAGCCCCAGCATTTT	CASRTFGQGSNQPQHF
-	14	-	TRBV2	TRBJ2-7	TGTGCCAGCAGTGCGCGGGCGCTCTCCTACGAGCAGTACTTC	CASSARALSYEQYF
TRBD1	15	-	TRBV2	TRBJ1-4	TGTGCCAGCAGTGAAATGGGACAGATTAATGAAAAACTGTTTTTT	CASSEMGQINEKLFF
-	20	-	TRBV7-8	TRBJ2-1	TGTGCCAGCATCCTTCCCCGGACATTCGTGGTACGTAGCTCCTACAATGAGCAGTTCTTC	CASILPRTFVVRSSYNEQFF
TRBD2	15	-	TRBV7-3	TRBJ2-5	TGTGCCAGCAGCGTCGGACTAGCGGGACAAGAGACCCAGTACTTC	CASSVGLAGQETQYF
-	13	-	TRBV2	TRBJ2-5	TGTGCCAGCAGTGACACGGACCAAGAGACCCAGTACTTC	CASSDTDQETQYF
TRBD1	14	-	TRBV19	TRBJ2-5	TGTGCCAGTAGTAGGACAGGGTTCCAAGAGACCCAGTACTTC	CASSRTGFQETQYF
-	12	-	TRBV3-1/TRBV3-2	TRBJ2-5	TGTGCCAGCAGCCAAACCGGGGAGACCCAGTACTTC	CASSQTGETQYF
TRBD1	14	-	TRBV5-1	TRBJ1-6	TGCGCCAGCAGCGCAGGGGGCGAAGATTCACCCCTCCACTTT	CASSAGGEDSPLHF
TRBD2	16	once	TRBV5-4	TRBJ2-3	TGTGCCAGCAGACGGACTAGCGGGGGGTACACAGATACGCAGTATTTT	CASRRTSGGYTDTQYF
-	13	once	TRBV4-1	TRBJ1-5	TGCGCCAGCAGCCAAGAATTAACACAGCCCCAGCATTTT	CASSQELTQPQHF
-	13	-	TRBV2	TRBJ2-5	TGTGCCAGCACCTATCGGAGGGGTGAGACCCAGTACTTC	CASTYRRGETQYF
-	13	once	TRBV12-3/TRBV12-4	TRBJ2-7	TGTGCCAGCAGGCCTAGACAGAAGGTGCGTCAGTACTTC	CASRPRQKVRQYF
-	12	once	TRBV2	TRBJ1-2	TGTGCCAGCAGTGACGCGGATCTTGGCTACACCTTC	CASSDADLGYTF
-	14	few	TRBV14	TRBJ1-2	TGTGCCAGCAGCCAAGATACCGGTAACTATGGCTACACCTTC	CASSQDTGNYGYTF
-	14	once	TRBV7-9	TRBJ1-6	TGTGCCAGCAGCTTAGGGGCTCAGGTGCGCACCCTCCACTTT	CASSLGAQVRTLHF
-	17	-	TRBV9	TRBJ1-2	TGTGCCAGCAGCGCAAGCCTCATATACCAGGTTAACTATGGCTACACCTTC	CASSASLIYQVNYGYTF
-	17	-	TRBV4-2	TRBJ2-1	TGTGCCAGCAGCCAAAAACTGCTTCCTAGCGATTACAATGAGCAGTTCTTC	CASSQKLLPSDYNEQFF
-	13	-	TRBV9	TRBJ1-1	TGTGCCAGCACTACAGGGTCGAACACTGAAGCTTTCTTT	CASTTGSNTEAFF
-	11	-	TRBV28	TRBJ2-7	TGTGCCAGCAGTACTTCCTACGAGCAGTACTTC	CASSTSYEQYF
-	14	-	TRBV7-8	TRBJ1-6	TGTGCCAGCAGCTTGGATGGGGGGAATTCACCCCTCCACTTT	CASSLDGGNSPLHF
TRBD2	15	-	TRBV24-1	TRBJ2-3	TGTGCCACCAGTGCCCTTAGCGGGAGTACAGATACGCAGTATTTT	CATSALSGSTDTQYF
-	13	-	TRBV2	TRBJ2-3	TGTGCCAGCACCGGGACTAGCACAGATACGCAGTATTTT	CASTGTSTDTQYF
-	15	-	TRBV5-1	TRBJ1-2	TGCGCCAGCAGCCCCCACGGCGGAGGCGTCTATGGCTACACCTTC	CASSPHGGGVYGYTF
-	14	-	TRBV9	TRBJ1-3	TGTGCCAGCTCCCCTAGAACTTCTGGAAACACCATATATTTT	CASSPRTSGNTIYF
TRBD2	17	-	TRBV9	TRBJ2-3	TGTGCCAGCAGCGTACTAACTAGCGGGGGATCCACAGATACGCAGTATTTT	CASSVLTSGGSTDTQYF
TRBD2	14	-	TRBV4-2	TRBJ2-1	TGTGCCAGCAGCCCTAGGGAGGGCTACAATGAGCAGTTCTTC	CASSPREGYNEQFF
TRBD1	18	-	TRBV4-1	TRBJ1-3	TGCGCCAGCAGCCACGGAGTTCTACAGGGGGCGCGAAGAAACACCATATATTTT	CASSHGVLQGARRNTIYF
TRBD1	14	-	TRBV5-1	TRBJ1-4	TGCGCCAGCAGCTGGACAGGGACTAATGAAAAACTGTTTTTT	CASSWTGTNEKLFF
-	14	-	TRBV2	TRBJ1-1	TGTGCCAGCTCGATCAGTGGGGGGGGGACTGAAGCTTTCTTT	CASSISGGGTEAFF
-	16	few	TRBV5-1	TRBJ2-3	TGCGCCAGCAGCTTGGTTCCTATTTCTTACACAGATACGCAGTATTTT	CASSLVPISYTDTQYF
TRBD1	16	-	TRBV18	TRBJ2-2	TGTGCCAGCTCACCGCAGGGACAGGCGAACACCGGGGAGCTGTTTTTT	CASSPQGQANTGELFF
TRBD1	14	-	TRBV7-2	TRBJ2-4	TGTGCCAGCAGCCCGGGGCAGGGGGCTAACATTCAGTACTTC	CASSPGQGANIQYF
-	11	-	TRBV24-1	TRBJ2-1	TGTGCCACCAGTCACGACTATGAGCAGTTCTTC	CATSHDYEQFF
TRBD2	14	-	TRBV2	TRBJ2-5	TGTGCCAGCAGCTCACTAGCGGGGGAAGAGACCCAGTACTTC	CASSSLAGEETQYF